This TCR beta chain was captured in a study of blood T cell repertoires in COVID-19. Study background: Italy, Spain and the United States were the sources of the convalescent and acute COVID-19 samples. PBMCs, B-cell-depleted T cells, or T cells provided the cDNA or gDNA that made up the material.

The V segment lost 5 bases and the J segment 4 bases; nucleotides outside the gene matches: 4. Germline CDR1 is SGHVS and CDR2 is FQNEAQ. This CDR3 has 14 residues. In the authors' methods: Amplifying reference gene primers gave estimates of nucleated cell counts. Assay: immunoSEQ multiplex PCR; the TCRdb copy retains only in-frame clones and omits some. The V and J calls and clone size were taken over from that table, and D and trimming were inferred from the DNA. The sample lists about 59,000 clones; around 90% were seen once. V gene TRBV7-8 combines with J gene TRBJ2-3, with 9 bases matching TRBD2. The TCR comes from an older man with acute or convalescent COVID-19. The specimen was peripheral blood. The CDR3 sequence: CASSPSGGSDTQYF. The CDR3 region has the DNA TGTGCCAGCAGCCCAAGCGGGGGGTCAGATACGCAGTATTTT.